The 27 T cell receptor beta chains presented below share a single source sample, sequenced in a study of cytomegalovirus exposure and HLA in healthy donors. Primers: 60 Vbeta forward and 13 Jbeta reverse. Produced via immunoSEQ multiplex PCR; TCRdb's table is partial and in-frame only. Seen here are some 150,000 clones, around 84% observed once, and the top ten hold less than 2.5%. Sequences were obtained from PBMCs. The receptors stem from a woman in her late teens or twenties in good health and CMV-seronegative.

This chain uses TRBV19 with TRBJ1-4; the D gene is possibly TRBD1 (6 bases). The germline V and J ends were trimmed by 7 bases and 0 bases, with 21 bases remaining between them. Germline V gene lookup returns CDR1 LNHDA and CDR2 SQIVND (reference sequence). The CDR3 has 18 amino acids. The CDR3 region is CASKGETAGGATNEKLFF. DNA of the CDR3: TGTGCCAGTAAGGGGGAAACCGCGGGGGGCGCAACTAATGAAAAACTGTTTTTT. Supplemented by reference TRBV19 and TRBJ1-4, the full variable domain reads DGGITQSPKYLFRKEGQNVTLSCEQNLNHDAMYWYRQDPGQGLRLIYYSQIVNDFQKGDIAEGYSVSREKKESFPLTVTSAQKNPTAFYLCASKGETAGGATNEKLFFGSGTQLSVL.

The rearrangement links TRBV28 to TRBJ1-2, with D possibly being TRBD1 (5 bases). The CDR3 is 12 residues long. Germline V gives CDR1 MDHEN, CDR2 SYDVKM. With 8 bases removed from V and 7 bases from J, the gap between germline ends came to 14 bases. The CDR3 coding sequence is TGTGCCAGCTTTCTACCAGGGCGTGGCTACACCTTC. This gives the protein CASFLPGRGYTF.

The chain employs TRBV30 and TRBJ1-5; no firm D call. Germline CDR1 and CDR2: GTSNPN and SVGIG (reference sequence). V was pared by 0 bases and J by 8 bases, with 11 bases between. CDR3 length: 13 residues. The CDR3 sequence is CAWSVSESKPQHF. CDR3 in DNA: TGTGCCTGGAGTGTATCCGAGTCTAAGCCCCAGCATTTT. Full variable domain (remainder filled in from reference TRBV30 and TRBJ1-5): SQTIHQWPATLVQPVGSPLSLECTVEGTSNPNLYWYRQAAGRGLQLLFYSVGIGQISSEVPQNLSASRPQDRQFILSSKKLLLSDSGFYLCAWSVSESKPQHFGDGTRLSIL.

This chain connects TRBV4-3 to TRBJ2-1; D is possibly TRBD1 (6 bases). The CDR3 contains 18 residues. The germline V and J ends were trimmed by 4 bases and 6 bases, with 25 bases remaining between them. The V gene's germline CDR1 is LGHNA and CDR2 YSLEER. Written as DNA, the CDR3 is TGCGCCAGCAGCCGCGTGGACAGTCTACTGGGCCTTTCCAATGAGCAGTTCTTC. Its protein product is CASSRVDSLLGLSNEQFF.

The J gene is TRBJ2-2, the V gene TRBV2, with 7 bases aligning to TRBD2. V lost 8 bases, J lost 3 bases, and 6 bases stayed unmatched. Looked up from germline, CDR1 is SNHLY and CDR2 is FYNNEI. The CDR3 has 14 amino acids. CDR3 DNA: TGTGCCAGCGAGGCGGGAGAGTACACCGGGGAGCTGTTTTTT. Translation: CASEAGEYTGELFF.

This clone was observed a few times. The junction departs from germline at one end; a sequencing error may be responsible. The rearrangement joins TRBV7-7 to TRBJ2-5; no definite D call. The germline V gene has CDR1 SSHAT and CDR2 FNYEAQ (reference sequence). This CDR3 contains 15 residues. CDR3: CASSLGRRYQETQYF. CDR3 nucleotide sequence: TGTGCTAGCAGCTTAGGTCGCAGGTACCAAGAGACCCAGTACTTC.

This clone has a handful of counts. CDR3 coding DNA: TGCGCCAGCAGCCAAGACGGGACAGGGGTAGGCGAGCAGTACTTC. Translation: CASSQDGTGVGEQYF. J is TRBJ2-7 and V is TRBV4-3, with 10 positions matching TRBD1. The CDR3 covers 15 residues. The J segment lost 6 bases and the V segment lost 0 bases, leaving 5 bases of the junction unmatched. Germline CDR1 is LGHNA and CDR2 is YSLEER.

The CDR3 DNA reads TGTGCCAGCAGCTTAGGGCCACGGAGTGGCGAGGCTTTCTTT. Translation gives CASSLGPRSGEAFF. This chain uses TRBV7-2 with TRBJ1-1; D gene ambiguous. This CDR3 spans 14 amino acids. CDR1 and CDR2 from the germline V gene are SGHTA and FQGNSA. V shed 1 base and J shed 11 bases, with 17 bases lying between them.

The gene calls are TRBV2 and TRBJ1-2; possibly TRBD1 for D (6 bases). Germline-derived CDR1 and CDR2 are SNHLY and FYNNEI. The CDR3 has 16 amino acids. The V end was cut by 5 bases, the J end by 4 bases, with 20 bases between. CDR3 in DNA: TGTGCCAGCAGTTTCCAAAACAGGGTTAGGAGCTATGGCTACACCTTC. This sequence encodes CASSFQNRVRSYGYTF.

This clone has a single count. J is TRBJ1-2 and V is TRBV10-1, with no clear D. Trimming removed 10 bases at V and 4 bases at J, with 13 bases between. Per germline, CDR1 WNHNN and CDR2 SYGVQD (reference sequence). The CDR3 is 12 amino acids. CDR3 sequence: CATLGPRYGYTF. DNA for the CDR3: TGCGCCACCTTGGGCCCTCGCTATGGCTACACCTTC.

V gene TRBV6-1 combines with J gene TRBJ1-2; D perhaps matches TRBD1 (5 bases). V dropped 6 bases and J dropped 3 bases, with 14 bases sitting between them. The CDR3 totals 14 residues. Germline V gives CDR1 MNHNS, CDR2 SASEGT. CDR3 in DNA: TGTGCCAGCAGGTCCCTCGGGGGAGACTATGGCTACACCTTC. Translated: CASRSLGGDYGYTF.

This clone turned up a few times. The rearrangement uses TRBV1 and TRBJ2-7; no DNA check was done on the table's D call, TRBD2. TRBV1 is classified as a pseudogene. The CDR3 spans 13 residues. The CDR3 coding sequence is TGCACCAGCAGCCAAGAACCGCGTGCTTTCCTTTACTTC. Protein sequence: CTSSQEPRAFLYF.

The chain carries TRBV7-9 and TRBJ2-2; the match to TRBD1 covers 8 bases. The trim removed 6 bases at V and 0 bases at J, leaving 3 bases unmatched. CDR3 length equals 15 residues. From germline, CDR1 is SEHNR and CDR2 FQNEAQ (reference sequence). The CDR3 protein is CASRSGQANTGELFF. DNA of the CDR3: TGTGCCAGCAGATCGGGACAGGCGAACACCGGGGAGCTGTTTTTT.

Remarks on this clone: The junction departs from germline at one end; a sequencing error may be responsible. The rearrangement uses TRBV27 and TRBJ1-6; D is possibly TRBD1 (5 bases). Germline CDR1 and CDR2: MNHEY and SMNVEV (reference sequence). The CDR3 totals 14 residues. The CDR3 spells CASRETGGSSALHF. Written as DNA, the CDR3 is TGTGCCAGCAGGGAGACCGGGGGAAGTTCAGCCCTCCACTTT.

The V and J genes are TRBV15 and TRBJ2-5; 10 bases map to TRBD2. J was trimmed by 3 bases and V by 1 base; bases with no gene match: 8. CDR3 length equals 17 residues. CDR1 and CDR2 from the germline V gene are LNHNV and YYDKDF (reference sequence). The CDR3, as DNA: TGTGCCACCAGCAGAGGAAGGGTGCTAGCGGGGGAAGAGACCCAGTACTTC. Translation: CATSRGRVLAGEETQYF. The variable domain in full, completed from reference TRBV15 and TRBJ2-5, reads DAMVIQNPRYQVTQFGKPVTLSCSQTLNHNVMYWYQQKSSQAPKLLFHYYDKDFNNEADTPDNFQSRRPNTSFCFLDIRSPGLGDTAMYLCATSRGRVLAGEETQYFGPGTRLLVL.

The chain couples TRBV6-9 to TRBJ1-3; TRBD1 might be the D (6 bases). The CDR3 is 16 residues long. V lost 0 bases and J 4 bases, leaving 13 bases between the germline ends. The germline gives CDR1 MNHGY, CDR2 SVAAGI. The CDR3 loop is CASSYSTAGDGNTIYF. CDR3 bases: TGTGCCAGCAGTTATTCGACCGCAGGGGACGGAAACACCATATATTTT.

This clone showed up just once. CDR3 nucleotide sequence: TGCGCCAGCAGCCAAATGACAGGGCCTGGAAACACCATATATTTT. It yields the protein CASSQMTGPGNTIYF. V and J are TRBV4-3 and TRBJ1-3; 7 nucleotides line up with TRBD1. CDR3 size: 15 residues. The V and J ends lost 2 bases and 2 bases, in that order; junction bases with no gene match: 3. Germline CDR1 is LGHNA and CDR2 is YSLEER.

This chain joins TRBV28 and TRBJ1-2; D perhaps matches TRBD1 (6 bases). The CDR3 runs 13 residues. Per the germline V gene, CDR1 is MDHEN and CDR2 is SYDVKM. V was cut by 0 bases and J by 7 bases, with 9 bases left in between. CDR3 DNA sequence: TGTGCCAGCAGTTTATGGCAGGGGCTTGGCTACACCTTC. Its translation: CASSLWQGLGYTF.

This chain uses TRBV6-6 with TRBJ2-7, with a possible D match to TRBD2 (6 bases). CDR1 and CDR2 (germline): MNHNY, SVGAGI (reference sequence). The CDR3 covers 12 residues. V was pared by 7 bases and J by 5 bases, with 12 bases between. This chain's CDR3 is CASKGGTHEQYF. For the CDR3, the DNA is TGTGCCAGCAAGGGTGGGACTCACGAGCAGTACTTC.

The chain uses TRBV28 and TRBJ1-1; the match to TRBD1 covers 7 bases. This CDR3 is built from 13 residues. Germline V lookup: CDR1 MDHEN, CDR2 SYDVKM. The J segment lost 7 bases and the V segment lost 1 base, leaving 3 bases of the junction unmatched. CDR3 protein: CASSLLNRGEAFF. As DNA, the CDR3 is TGTGCCAGCAGTTTATTAAACAGGGGTGAAGCTTTCTTT.

V gene TRBV7-8 combines with J gene TRBJ1-1, with no clear D. The CDR3 runs to 14 residues. The V gene lost 0 bases and the J gene lost 5 bases, with 10 bases spanning the gap. Germline values: CDR1 SGHVS, CDR2 FQNEAQ. CDR3 DNA: TGTGCCAGCAGCTTAGCCGGGCGGGGTACTGAAGCTTTCTTT. This translates into CASSLAGRGTEAFF.

The genes are TRBV10-3 and TRBJ1-4; 10 bases agree with TRBD1. This CDR3 is built from 16 residues. Germline assignment: CDR1 ENHRY and CDR2 SYGVKD. V gave up 0 bases and J gave up 8 bases; unmatched junction bases: 6. In DNA form, the CDR3 reads TGTGCCATCAGTGAGTCGAGCGGGACAGGGGAGGAAAAACTGTTTTTT. It is translated as CAISESSGTGEEKLFF.

This chain joins TRBV5-4 and TRBJ2-5; TRBD2 is a possible D gene (6 bases). The length of the CDR3 is 14 residues. In germline, CDR1 is SGHNT, CDR2 YYREEE (reference sequence). The V end lost 5 bases, the J end lost 0 bases, and 11 bases lay between the germline ends. The CDR3 sequence is CASRSGGYQETQYF. CDR3 coding DNA: TGTGCCAGCAGGTCCGGAGGGTACCAAGAGACCCAGTACTTC.

This clone was recorded only once. Different DNA sequences within this sample yield the same CDR3. The V call is TRBV27, the J call TRBJ2-3, with D unresolved. CDR3 length equals 12 residues. Germline loops: CDR1 MNHEY, CDR2 SMNVEV (reference sequence). Trimming cost V 6 bases and J 2 bases, with 6 bases left between them. The DNA for the CDR3 is TGTGCCAGCAGCACCTACACAGATACGCAGTATTTT. It encodes CASSTYTDTQYF.

The gene calls are TRBV28 and TRBJ2-1; 7 nucleotides line up with TRBD1. The trim removed 2 bases at V and 5 bases at J, leaving 3 bases unmatched. Germline V CDR1 and CDR2: MDHEN, SYDVKM. The CDR3 covers 14 residues. The CDR3 DNA reads TGTGCCAGCAGTTTAGCCGGGACAGACAATGAGCAGTTCTTC. Translating gives CASSLAGTDNEQFF.

V gene TRBV30 combines with J gene TRBJ2-1, with a possible D match to TRBD1 (5 bases). Between the trimmed V and J ends, which lost 6 bases and 6 bases, there was a span of 18 bases. Per the germline V gene, CDR1 is GTSNPN and CDR2 is SVGIG (reference sequence). The CDR3 totals 14 residues. CDR3 in DNA: TGTGCCTGCCGGTCGCCGAGAAGGGGCAATGAGCAGTTCTTC. This gives the protein CACRSPRRGNEQFF.

This clone was seen a few times. The chain combines TRBV7-2 with TRBJ2-7, with 7 bases lining up with TRBD1. Germline lookup yields CDR1 SGHTA and CDR2 FQGNSA. There are 14 residues in the CDR3. J was trimmed by 0 bases and V by 6 bases; bases with no gene match: 5. The CDR3 protein is CASRHRQGSYEQYF. CDR3 bases: TGTGCCAGCAGACACCGACAGGGCTCCTACGAGCAGTACTTC.